The 20 T cell receptor beta chains given below trace back to one sample, sequenced in a study of blood T cell repertoires in COVID-19. Clones were read by immunoSEQ multiplex PCR, and TCRdb kept only the in-frame ones, dropping some. This table holds approximately 400,000 clones, about 89% found once. Sample: peripheral blood. The receptors come from a man aged 40-50 years with acute or convalescent COVID-19.

The chain combines TRBV6-1 with TRBJ2-7, with 8 bases identical to TRBD1. V shed 2 bases, J shed 2 bases, and the junction held 5 bases outside the gene matches. Per the germline V gene, CDR1 is MNHNS and CDR2 is SASEGT. The CDR3 loop spans 15 amino acids. CDR3 loop: CASSEMAGGTYEQYF. The CDR3 DNA reads TGTGCCAGCAGTGAAATGGCAGGGGGCACCTACGAGCAGTACTTC.

Concerning this clone: In the same sample, other DNA sequences code for this CDR3. J is TRBJ2-7 and V is TRBV28, with 7 bases identical to TRBD2. Trimming cost V 6 bases and J 3 bases; bases outside gene matches: 8. The CDR3 totals 14 residues. Germline V gene sequence: CDR1 MDHEN, CDR2 SYDVKM. In DNA, the CDR3 is TGTGCCAGCAGCTTCGGGACGGGGGGCTACGAGCAGTACTTC. It specifies CASSFGTGGYEQYF. The full variable domain, rest sourced from reference TRBV28 and TRBJ2-7, is DVKVTQSSRYLVKRTGEKVFLECVQDMDHENMFWYRQDPGLGLRLIYFSYDVKMKEKGDIPEGYSVSREKKERFSLILESASTNQTSMYLCASSFGTGGYEQYFGPGTRLTVT.

This rearrangement joins TRBV7-9 to TRBJ2-1; 7 bases fit TRBD1. The CDR3 is 12 amino acids. The J segment lost 10 bases and the V segment lost 6 bases, leaving 6 bases of the junction unmatched. Germline-derived CDR1 and CDR2 are SEHNR and FQNEAQ (reference sequence). The CDR3 DNA follows: TGTGCCAGCAGACAGGGGATTTGGGAGCAGTTCTTC. This encodes CASRQGIWEQFF.

The chain employs TRBV5-1 and TRBJ1-6; D gene unclear. The V gene's germline CDR1 is SGHRS and CDR2 YFSETQ. This CDR3 is built from 16 residues. The ends were cut back, 0 bases at V and 0 bases at J, with 7 bases in the middle. The DNA for the CDR3 is TGCGCCAGCAGCTTGGAAAGAGACTCCTATAATTCACCCCTCCACTTT. It is translated as CASSLERDSYNSPLHF.

V usage is TRBV4-1 and J usage is TRBJ2-4; TRBD1 matches 7 bases. Germline V lookup: CDR1 MGHRA, CDR2 YSYEKL. V was pared by 3 bases and J by 1 base, with 6 bases of the junction left unmatched. CDR3 length: 16 residues. The CDR3 nucleotides are TGCGCCAGCAGCCAGCCGGACAGGTCGGCCAAAAACATTCAGTACTTC. Its protein is CASSQPDRSAKNIQYF.

Only a few counts were recorded for this clone. The chain has TRBV2 and TRBJ2-3, with a weak D call TRBD1 (7 bases). Germline assignment: CDR1 SNHLY and CDR2 FYNNEI. The V and J ends lost 4 bases and 2 bases respectively, with 25 bases between them. This CDR3 has 19 amino acids. The CDR3 nucleotides read TGTGCCAGCAGTGCTGGTGGAGGGGGCCCTATTTCCCACACAGATACGCAGTATTTT. This encodes CASSAGGGGPISHTDTQYF.

This clone was picked up one time. The sample holds other DNA sequences that translate to the same CDR3. V gene TRBV27 combines with J gene TRBJ1-1; D perhaps matches TRBD1 (5 bases). V shed 3 bases and J shed 1 base, with 6 bases lying between them. The length of the CDR3 is 13 residues. Germline-derived CDR1 and CDR2 are MNHEY and SMNVEV (reference sequence). DNA of the CDR3: TGTGCCAGCAGTTTCGGACAGAACACTGAAGCTTTCTTT. Translated: CASSFGQNTEAFF.

V usage is TRBV5-1 and J usage is TRBJ2-3, with D unclear. Trimming left V 4 bases short and J 2 bases short, with 11 bases between. Germline V gene sequence: CDR1 SGHRS, CDR2 YFSETQ. This CDR3 spans 14 amino acids. CDR3 loop: CASSPQSDTDTQYF. The CDR3 nucleotides read TGCGCCAGCAGCCCCCAGTCTGACACAGATACGCAGTATTTT.

The chain has TRBV9 and TRBJ2-3; TRBD2 might be the D (6 bases). CDR3 length equals 16 residues. The germline V and J ends were trimmed by 0 bases and 4 bases, with 15 bases remaining between them. The germline gives CDR1 SGDLS, CDR2 YYNGEE. CDR3 loop: CASSVDGSPKPDTQYF. The CDR3 region has the DNA TGTGCCAGCAGCGTAGACGGGAGCCCAAAGCCAGATACGCAGTATTTT.

The chain is built from TRBV6-5 and TRBJ2-7; D may be TRBD1 (6 bases). CDR1 MNHEY and CDR2 SVGAGI come from the germline V gene. The CDR3 is 14 residues long. V lost 6 bases and J lost 1, with 13 bases in between. DNA of the CDR3: TGTGCCAGCAGCCCCCGGGACATATCCTACGAGCAGTACTTC. It yields the protein CASSPRDISYEQYF.

The V and J genes are TRBV3-1 (or the pseudogene TRBV3-2) and TRBJ1-1; 8 positions agree with TRBD1. The CDR3 covers 17 residues. Trimming at V came to 0 bases and at J to 0 bases, leaving 6 bases not matched to a gene. Germline CDR1 LGHDT, CDR2 YNNKEL (reference sequence). The DNA for the CDR3 is TGTGCCAGCAGCCAAGATGCAGGGGGCGTAATGAACACTGAAGCTTTCTTT. Amino acid sequence: CASSQDAGGVMNTEAFF.

The V and J genes are TRBV16 and TRBJ1-1, with TRBD1 matching 7 bases. This CDR3 has 14 amino acids. V shed 8 bases and J 7 bases; nucleotides not matched to a gene: 13. Germline V lookup: CDR1 KGHSY, CDR2 FQNENV. CDR3: CASGYARGRGEAFF. In DNA, the CDR3 is TGTGCCAGCGGTTATGCGAGGGGGCGAGGTGAAGCTTTCTTT.

This chain uses TRBV13 with TRBJ2-3; maybe TRBD1 (5 bases). The V gene's germline CDR1 is PRHDT and CDR2 FYEKMQ (reference sequence). This CDR3 has 17 residues. The V end lost 2 bases, the J end lost 0 bases, and 15 bases lay between the germline ends. The CDR3 is CASSLTVAGSSTDTQYF. In nucleotides, the CDR3 is TGTGCCAGCAGCTTAACGGTAGCAGGGTCTAGCACAGATACGCAGTATTTT.

The chain uses TRBV6-6 and TRBJ1-1; the match to TRBD1 covers 9 bases. This CDR3 spans 15 amino acids. After removal of 2 bases from V and 4 bases from J, the junction contained 5 bases not matched to a gene. Germline V gene sequence: CDR1 MNHNY, CDR2 SVGAGI (reference sequence). The CDR3 DNA sequence: TGTGCCAGCAGTTACCCGGGACAGGGTGGCACTGAAGCTTTCTTT. Its protein is CASSYPGQGGTEAFF.

This clone was seen only a few times. The chain uses TRBV19 and TRBJ2-2, with TRBD2 matching over 12 bases. This CDR3 has 16 amino acids. V shed 7 bases and J 3 bases; nucleotides not matched to a gene: 6. Germline V lookup: CDR1 LNHDA, CDR2 SQIVND (reference sequence). The DNA of the CDR3 is TGTGCCAGTACCACACTAGCGGGAGGCTACACCGGGGAGCTGTTTTTT. It codes for CASTTLAGGYTGELFF. Combining the CDR3 with reference TRBV19 and TRBJ2-2 gives the whole variable domain DGGITQSPKYLFRKEGQNVTLSCEQNLNHDAMYWYRQDPGQGLRLIYYSQIVNDFQKGDIAEGYSVSREKKESFPLTVTSAQKNPTAFYLCASTTLAGGYTGELFFGEGSRLTVL.

The chain has TRBV7-8 and TRBJ1-1, with 10 bases fitting TRBD1. The length of the CDR3 is 14 residues. J was trimmed by 5 bases and V by 6 bases; bases with no gene match: 6. Germline V CDR1 and CDR2: SGHVS, FQNEAQ. The CDR3: CASRTGQGDTEAFF. Here the CDR3 DNA reads TGTGCCAGCAGAACAGGACAGGGGGATACTGAAGCTTTCTTT.

The V gene is TRBV6-4, the J gene TRBJ2-3; 8 bases agree with TRBD1. The CDR3 has 15 residues. Germline CDR1 reads MRHNA; CDR2 reads SNTAGT. The V gene end was trimmed by 6 bases and the J gene end by 6 bases; junction bases not matched to a gene: 11. Written as DNA, the CDR3 is TGTGCCAGCAGGGGTCAGGGGGCGATGGTGGATACGCAGTATTTT. It specifies CASRGQGAMVDTQYF.

The CDR3 region is CSVRQGLGNSPLHF. The CDR3 DNA is TGCAGCGTTCGACAGGGTTTGGGTAATTCACCCCTCCACTTT. V usage is TRBV29-1 and J usage is TRBJ1-6; 7 nucleotides match TRBD1. V lost 5 bases, J lost 6 bases, and 7 bases stayed unmatched. The CDR3 has 14 residues. Germline assignment: CDR1 SQVTM and CDR2 ANQGSEA.

The CDR3 DNA reads TGTGCCAGCAGCTCCCTTCGGACTCCAACCTATGGCTACACCTTC. Encoded protein: CASSSLRTPTYGYTF. The chain joins TRBV7-2 to TRBJ1-2; D remains unclear. Trimming took off 4 bases at V and 4 bases at J, with 16 bases between the two ends. There are 15 residues in the CDR3. Germline V gene data show CDR1 as SGHTA and CDR2 as FQGNSA.

The chain combines TRBV28 with TRBJ2-7; 7 bases fit TRBD1. V lost 6 bases and J lost 1; bases outside the gene matches: 6. There are 14 residues in the CDR3. The V gene's germline CDR1 is MDHEN and CDR2 SYDVKM. DNA of the CDR3: TGTGCCAGCAGATCCGGGACAGTATCCTACGAGCAGTACTTC. It translates to CASRSGTVSYEQYF. Variable domain in full (rest from reference TRBV28 and TRBJ2-7): DVKVTQSSRYLVKRTGEKVFLECVQDMDHENMFWYRQDPGLGLRLIYFSYDVKMKEKGDIPEGYSVSREKKERFSLILESASTNQTSMYLCASRSGTVSYEQYFGPGTRLTVT.